This TCR beta chain is drawn from a study of regulatory T cells in long-lasting Graves disease. Regarding the study as a whole: Among persistent patients, a larger number of public clonotypes were shared (around 2,700) than among newly diagnosed patients (under 1,000).

As for this clonotype: Its cognate antigen is unknown.

CDR3-region Arm-PCR and iRepertoire HTBI primers produced the TCR beta libraries. MiXCR, applied by TCRdb to the multiplex PCR reads, yields one record per CDR3 protein. The repertoire holds about 450,000 distinct CDR3 sequences, with around 24% as singletons. The time point was: persistent/refractory GD, antithyroid drugs over 5 years with positive TRAb. Generation of the TCR library employed RNA extracted from PBMCs. Around 9.8 milliliters of peripheral blood were taken and placed in EDTA tubes. The V gene lost 5 bases and the J gene lost 3 bases, with 14 bases spanning the gap. Germline assignment: CDR1 SGHAT and CDR2 FQNNGV. CDR3 size: 15 residues.

The sample was peripheral blood mononuclear cells (PBMCs), taken when the disease was refractory, from a patient treated with antithyroid drugs. This clonotype was obtained from a female donor with Graves disease. This chain connects TRBV11-2 to TRBJ1-5; D might be TRBD1 (5 bases). The CDR3 DNA reads as TGTGCCAGCAGCCCGGGGATAGGGGACAATCAGCCCCAGCATTTT. Its translation: CASSPGIGDNQPQHF.